The T cell receptor beta chain under discussion was sequenced for a study of T-cell reconstitution after alpha-beta-depleted transplantation in children. General study findings and limits: The origin of alpha-beta T cells about two months after transplant was reportedly several hundred expanded graft clones. The authors attributed T-cell counts and diversity one year after transplant mostly to newly produced T cells.

With regard to this clonotype: Its antigen is undetermined.

It was with unique molecular identifiers that the TCRbeta library was prepared. TCRdb recomputed calls from the PCR reads with MiXCR, one row per CDR3 protein. The repertoire has around 960,000 distinct CDR3 sequences, about 29% of them found once; the top ten carry roughly 31%. This CDR3 is built from 15 residues. The germline CDR1 and CDR2 sequences are SGHRS and YFSETQ. The V gene lost 0 bases and the J gene lost 6 bases, with 14 bases spanning the gap. Here the sequenced sample was PBMCs, mostly from graft donor cells, taken 360 days after TCRalphabeta/CD19-depleted stem cell transplant. This receptor was taken from a boy less than two years old who had a stem cell transplant for SCID, so the T cells may come from the graft donor. The V and J genes are TRBV5-1 and TRBJ2-3; D possibly corresponds to TRBD1 (6 bases). CDR3 region: CASSLGGRHVDTQYF. As DNA, the CDR3 is TGCGCCAGCAGCTTGGGGGGGCGACACGTGGATACGCAGTATTTT.